Sequencing of this TCR beta chain was carried out in a study of cytomegalovirus exposure and HLA in healthy donors. Study conclusions and caveats: With further analysis later on, most CMV-associated TCR beta chains appeared HLA-restricted.

This cohort consisted of healthy bone marrow donors. Regarding this clone: The antigen remains unidentified.

It was with 60 Vbeta and 13 Jbeta primers that the PCR ran. Produced via immunoSEQ multiplex PCR; TCRdb's table is partial and in-frame only. The sample yields 150,000 to 200,000 clones, of which the top ten take up 2% to 2.5%. CDR3 size: 15 residues. V lost 4 bases and J lost 4; bases outside the gene matches: 2. Germline CDR1 is SNHLY and CDR2 is FYNNEI. This chain links TRBV2 with TRBJ2-3; 13 nucleotides agree with TRBD2. This sequence was found in a man aged 25-40 years in good health and CMV-seronegative. Sequencing was done on a sample of PBMCs. The CDR3 nucleotides read TGTGCCAGCAGTGGACTAGCGGGAGGAGCAGATACGCAGTATTTT. Translation: CASSGLAGGADTQYF.